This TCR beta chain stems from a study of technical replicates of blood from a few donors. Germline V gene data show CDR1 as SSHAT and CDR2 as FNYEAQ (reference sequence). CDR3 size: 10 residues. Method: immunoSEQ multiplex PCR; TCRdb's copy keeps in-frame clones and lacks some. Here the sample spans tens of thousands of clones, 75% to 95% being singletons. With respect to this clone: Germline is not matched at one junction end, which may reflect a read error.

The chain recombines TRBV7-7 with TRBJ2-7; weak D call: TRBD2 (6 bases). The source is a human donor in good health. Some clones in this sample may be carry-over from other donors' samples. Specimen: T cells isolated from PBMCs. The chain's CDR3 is CASSPPWEDF. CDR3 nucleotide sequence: TGTGCCAGCAGCCCCCCATGGGAGGACTTC.